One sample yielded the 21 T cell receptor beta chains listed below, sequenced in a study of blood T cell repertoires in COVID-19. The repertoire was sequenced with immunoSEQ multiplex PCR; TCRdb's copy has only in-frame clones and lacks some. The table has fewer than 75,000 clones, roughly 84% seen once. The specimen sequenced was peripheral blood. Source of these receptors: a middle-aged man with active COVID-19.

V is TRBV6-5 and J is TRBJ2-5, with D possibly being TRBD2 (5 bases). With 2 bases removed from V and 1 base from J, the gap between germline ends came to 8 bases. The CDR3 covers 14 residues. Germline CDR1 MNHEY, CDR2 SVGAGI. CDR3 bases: TGTGCCAGCAGTTACGAAGGAGGCCAAGAGACCCAGTACTTC. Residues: CASSYEGGQETQYF.

CDR3 nucleotides: TGTGCCAGCAGTGAGACAGGGGCTGGAAACACCATATATTTT. Encoded protein: CASSETGAGNTIYF. The chain uses TRBV6-1 and TRBJ1-3, with 8 bases aligning to TRBD1. CDR3 length equals 14 residues. From germline, CDR1 is MNHNS and CDR2 SASEGT. V lost 3 bases to trimming and J lost 2 bases; unmatched junction nucleotides: 0.

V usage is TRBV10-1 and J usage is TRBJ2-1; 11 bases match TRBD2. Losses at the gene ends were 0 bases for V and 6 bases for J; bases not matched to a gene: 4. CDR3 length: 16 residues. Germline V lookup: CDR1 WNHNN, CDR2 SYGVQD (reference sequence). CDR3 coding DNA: TGCGCCAGCAGTGAGTCTATAGCGGGGGGGTTCAATGAGCAGTTCTTC. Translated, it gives CASSESIAGGFNEQFF.

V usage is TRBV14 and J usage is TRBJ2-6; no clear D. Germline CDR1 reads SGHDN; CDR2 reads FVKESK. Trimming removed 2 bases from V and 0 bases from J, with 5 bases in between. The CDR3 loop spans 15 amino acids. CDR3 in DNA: TGTGCCAGCAGCCAATACATCTCTGGGGCCAACGTCCTGACTTTC. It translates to CASSQYISGANVLTF.

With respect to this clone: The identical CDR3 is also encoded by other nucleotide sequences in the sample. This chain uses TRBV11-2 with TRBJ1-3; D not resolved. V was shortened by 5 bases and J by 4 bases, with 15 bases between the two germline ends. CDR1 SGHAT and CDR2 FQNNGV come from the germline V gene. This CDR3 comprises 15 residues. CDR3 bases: TGTGCCAGCAGCACTAGCCCGGGCGTCGGAAACACCATATATTTT. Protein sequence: CASSTSPGVGNTIYF.

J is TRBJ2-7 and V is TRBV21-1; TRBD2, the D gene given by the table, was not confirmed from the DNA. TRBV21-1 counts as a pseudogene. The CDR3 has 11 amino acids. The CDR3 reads CATSAGTSQYV. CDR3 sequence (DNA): TGTGCCACCTCGGCGGGTACGAGCCAGTACGTC.

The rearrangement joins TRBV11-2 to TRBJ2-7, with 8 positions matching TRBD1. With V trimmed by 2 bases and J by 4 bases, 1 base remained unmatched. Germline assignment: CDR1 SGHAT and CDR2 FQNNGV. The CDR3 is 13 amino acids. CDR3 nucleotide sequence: TGTGCCAGCAGCTTAACAGGGGGTTACGAGCAGTACGTC. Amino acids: CASSLTGGYEQYV.

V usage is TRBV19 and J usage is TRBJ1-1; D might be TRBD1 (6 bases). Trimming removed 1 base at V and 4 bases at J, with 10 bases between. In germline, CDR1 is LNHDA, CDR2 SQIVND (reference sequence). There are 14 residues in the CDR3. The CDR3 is CASSIGGGGTEAFF. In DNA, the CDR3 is TGTGCCAGTAGTATAGGGGGAGGGGGCACTGAAGCTTTCTTT.

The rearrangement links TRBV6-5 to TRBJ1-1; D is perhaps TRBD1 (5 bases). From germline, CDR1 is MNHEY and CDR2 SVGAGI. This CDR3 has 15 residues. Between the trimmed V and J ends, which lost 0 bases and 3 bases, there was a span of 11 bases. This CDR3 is CASSYSFQGYTEAFF. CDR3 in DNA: TGTGCCAGCAGTTACTCGTTTCAGGGTTACACTGAAGCTTTCTTT.

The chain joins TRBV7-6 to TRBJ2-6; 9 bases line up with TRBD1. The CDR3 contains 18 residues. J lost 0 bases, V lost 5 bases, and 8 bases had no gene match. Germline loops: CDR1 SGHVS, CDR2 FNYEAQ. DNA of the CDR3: TGTGCCAGCAGCCCAAAAAGGACAGGGGTCTCTGGGGCCAACGTCCTGACTTTC. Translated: CASSPKRTGVSGANVLTF.

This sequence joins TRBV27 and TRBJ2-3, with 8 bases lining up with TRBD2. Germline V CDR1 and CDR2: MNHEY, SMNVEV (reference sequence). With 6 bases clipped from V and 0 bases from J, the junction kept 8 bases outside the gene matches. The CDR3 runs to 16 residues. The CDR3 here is CASSSTGGTSTDTQYF. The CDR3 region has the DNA TGTGCCAGCAGCTCGACGGGGGGGACTAGCACAGATACGCAGTATTTT.

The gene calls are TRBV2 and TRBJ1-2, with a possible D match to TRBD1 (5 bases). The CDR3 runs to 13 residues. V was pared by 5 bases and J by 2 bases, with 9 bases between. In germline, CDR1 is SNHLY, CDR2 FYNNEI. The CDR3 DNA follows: TGTGCCAGCAGTTCCCAGGGAAACTATGGCTACACCTTC. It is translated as CASSSQGNYGYTF.

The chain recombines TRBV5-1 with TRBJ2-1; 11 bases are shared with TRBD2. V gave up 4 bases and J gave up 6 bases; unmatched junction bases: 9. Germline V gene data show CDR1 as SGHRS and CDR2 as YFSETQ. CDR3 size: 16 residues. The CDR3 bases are TGCGCCAGCAGCCTACTACCGGGACTAGCGGCCAATGAGCAGTTCTTC. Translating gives CASSLLPGLAANEQFF.

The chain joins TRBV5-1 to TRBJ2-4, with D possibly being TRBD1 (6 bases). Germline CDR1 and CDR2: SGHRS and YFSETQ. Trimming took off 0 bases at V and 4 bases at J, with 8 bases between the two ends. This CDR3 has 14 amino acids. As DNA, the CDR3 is TGCGCCAGCAGCTTGGACAGGGCTAAAAACATTCAGTACTTC. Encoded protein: CASSLDRAKNIQYF.

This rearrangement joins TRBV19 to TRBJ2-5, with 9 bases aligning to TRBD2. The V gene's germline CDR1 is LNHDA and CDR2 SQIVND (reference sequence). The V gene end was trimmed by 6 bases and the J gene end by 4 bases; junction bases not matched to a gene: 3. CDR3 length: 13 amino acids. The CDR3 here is CASSEAGGETQYF. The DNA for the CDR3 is TGTGCCAGTAGCGAAGCGGGGGGAGAGACCCAGTACTTC.

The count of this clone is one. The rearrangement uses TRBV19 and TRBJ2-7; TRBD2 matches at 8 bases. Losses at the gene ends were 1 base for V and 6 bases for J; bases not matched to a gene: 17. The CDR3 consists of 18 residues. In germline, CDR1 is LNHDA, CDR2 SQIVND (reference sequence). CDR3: CASSIVALQRERFTEQYV. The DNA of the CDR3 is TGTGCCAGTAGTATAGTGGCCCTACAGCGGGAGCGTTTCACCGAGCAGTACGTC.

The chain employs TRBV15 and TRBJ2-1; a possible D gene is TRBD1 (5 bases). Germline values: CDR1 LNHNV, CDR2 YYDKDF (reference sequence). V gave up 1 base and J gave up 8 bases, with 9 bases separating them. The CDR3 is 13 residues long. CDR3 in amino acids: CATSRGGSDEQFF. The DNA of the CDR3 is TGTGCCACCAGCAGAGGGGGCTCGGATGAGCAGTTCTTC.

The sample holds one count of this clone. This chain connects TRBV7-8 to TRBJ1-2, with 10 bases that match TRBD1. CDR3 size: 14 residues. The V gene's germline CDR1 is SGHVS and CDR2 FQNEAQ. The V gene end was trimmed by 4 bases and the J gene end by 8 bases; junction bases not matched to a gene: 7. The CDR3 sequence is CASSWQGQGRGYTF. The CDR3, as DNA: TGTGCCAGCAGCTGGCAGGGACAGGGGCGCGGCTACACCTTC.

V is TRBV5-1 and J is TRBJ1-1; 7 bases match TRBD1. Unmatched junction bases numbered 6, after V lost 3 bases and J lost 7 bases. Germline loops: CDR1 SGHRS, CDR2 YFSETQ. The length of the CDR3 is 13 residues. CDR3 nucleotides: TGCGCCAGCAGCTGGACAGGCGGTTTTGAAGCTTTCTTT. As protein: CASSWTGGFEAFF.

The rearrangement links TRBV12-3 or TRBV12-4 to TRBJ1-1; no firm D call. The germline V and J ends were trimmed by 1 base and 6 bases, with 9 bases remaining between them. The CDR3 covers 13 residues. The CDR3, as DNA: TGTGCCAGCAGTTTAGTGAGCGGGGCTGAAGCTTTCTTT. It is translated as CASSLVSGAEAFF.

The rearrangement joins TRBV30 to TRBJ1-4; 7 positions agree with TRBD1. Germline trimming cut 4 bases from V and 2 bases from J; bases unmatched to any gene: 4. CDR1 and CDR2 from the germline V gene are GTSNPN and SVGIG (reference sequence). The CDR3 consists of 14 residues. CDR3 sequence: CAWKRGPTNEKLFF. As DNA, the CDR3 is TGTGCCTGGAAAAGGGGGCCGACTAATGAAAAACTGTTTTTT.